The clone carrying this T cell receptor (beta chain) was seen many times. Attached unique molecular identifiers marked individual cDNA molecules. From the 5' RACE reads, TCRdb called clonotypes with MiXCR, one entry per CDR3 protein. The data show about 62,000 distinct CDR3 sequences, 8% to 10% seen once. This sample stems from a study of early T cells in non-severe SARS-CoV-2 infection. Across the whole study: Bulk RNA isolated from unsorted whole blood underwent sequencing; chains were not paired.

Trimming took 5 bases from V and 4 from J, leaving 5 bases between them. The CDR3 covers 12 residues. The chain couples TRBV12-3 or TRBV12-4 to TRBJ1-4; no definite D call. The sequence came from an adult who was a healthcare worker with PCR-confirmed SARS-CoV-2 infection or an uninfected control (not recorded which). What was sequenced was whole blood. The CDR3 reads CASSPYNEKLFF. The CDR3 bases are TGTGCCAGCAGTCCGTATAATGAAAAACTGTTTTTT.